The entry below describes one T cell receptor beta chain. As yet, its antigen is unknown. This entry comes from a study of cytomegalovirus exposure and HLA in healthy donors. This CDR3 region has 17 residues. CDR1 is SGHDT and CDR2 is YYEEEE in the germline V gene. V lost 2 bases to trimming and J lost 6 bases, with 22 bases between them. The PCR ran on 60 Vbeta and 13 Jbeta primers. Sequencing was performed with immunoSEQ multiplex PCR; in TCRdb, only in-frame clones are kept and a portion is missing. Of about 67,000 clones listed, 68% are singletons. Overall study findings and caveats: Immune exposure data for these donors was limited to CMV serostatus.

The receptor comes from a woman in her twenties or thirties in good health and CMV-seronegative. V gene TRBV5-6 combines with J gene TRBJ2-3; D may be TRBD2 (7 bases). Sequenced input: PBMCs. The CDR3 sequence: CASSFVGGLGPADTQYF. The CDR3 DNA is TGTGCCAGCAGCTTTGTCGGGGGGCTGGGCCCTGCGGATACGCAGTATTTT.